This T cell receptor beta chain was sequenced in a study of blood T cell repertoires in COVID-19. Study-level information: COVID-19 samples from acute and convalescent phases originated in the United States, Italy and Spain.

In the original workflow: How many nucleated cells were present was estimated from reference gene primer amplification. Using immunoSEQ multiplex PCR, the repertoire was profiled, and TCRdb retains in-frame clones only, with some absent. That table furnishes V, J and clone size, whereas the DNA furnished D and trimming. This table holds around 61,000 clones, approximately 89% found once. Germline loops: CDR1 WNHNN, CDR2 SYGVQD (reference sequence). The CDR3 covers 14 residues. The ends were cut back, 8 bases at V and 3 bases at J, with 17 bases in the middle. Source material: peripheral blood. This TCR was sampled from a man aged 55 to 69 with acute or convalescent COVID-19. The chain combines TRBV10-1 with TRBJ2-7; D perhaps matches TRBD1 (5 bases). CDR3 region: CASSRGRVGYEQYF. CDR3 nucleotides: TGCGCCAGCTCGCGTGGCAGGGTTGGCTACGAGCAGTACTTC.